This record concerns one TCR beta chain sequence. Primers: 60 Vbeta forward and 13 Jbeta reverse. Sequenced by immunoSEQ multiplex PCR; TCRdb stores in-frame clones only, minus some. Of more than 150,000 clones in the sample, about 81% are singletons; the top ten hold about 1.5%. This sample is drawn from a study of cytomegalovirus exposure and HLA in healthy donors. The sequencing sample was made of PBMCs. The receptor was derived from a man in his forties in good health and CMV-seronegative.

The DNA of the CDR3 is TGCGCCAGCAGTGATAGCGGGTCATACCTCGGAGATACGCAGTATTTT. It specifies CASSDSGSYLGDTQYF. This chain connects TRBV10-1 to TRBJ2-3, with 7 bases that match TRBD2. The ends lost 3 bases at V and 5 bases at J; junction bases unmatched: 11. This CDR3 is built from 16 residues. Germline loops: CDR1 WNHNN, CDR2 SYGVQD (reference sequence).